A single sample is the source of the 20 T cell receptor beta chains below, sequenced in a study of cytomegalovirus exposure and HLA in healthy donors. Primers: 60 Vbeta forward and 13 Jbeta reverse. Profiling relied on immunoSEQ multiplex PCR, and the TCRdb table lists in-frame clones only, not all of them. Here the sample spans roughly 89,000 clones, more than 70% being singletons. The sequenced sample was PBMCs. Every receptor here comes from a man aged 18 to 30 in good health and CMV-seronegative.

This sequence joins TRBV2 and TRBJ2-1; TRBD2 agrees at 7 bases. Germline V gives CDR1 SNHLY, CDR2 FYNNEI. The junction had 4 bases not matched to a gene; V was cut back by 5 bases and J by 0 bases. The CDR3 consists of 15 residues. CDR3 nucleotide sequence: TGTGCCAGCAGTCCTAGCGGCGCCTCCTACAATGAGCAGTTCTTC. This codes for CASSPSGASYNEQFF.

J is TRBJ1-4 and V is TRBV5-1, with TRBD1 matching over 7 bases. With V trimmed by 0 bases and J by 4 bases, 6 bases remained unmatched. CDR3 size: 16 residues. Germline V gives CDR1 SGHRS, CDR2 YFSETQ. The chain's CDR3 is CASSLGEQGFNEKLFF. DNA of the CDR3: TGCGCCAGCAGCTTGGGAGAACAGGGGTTTAATGAAAAACTGTTTTTT.

V gene TRBV6-1 combines with J gene TRBJ1-5; D perhaps matches TRBD1 (6 bases). The V and J ends lost 8 bases and 0 bases respectively, with 8 bases between them. Per germline, CDR1 MNHNS and CDR2 SASEGT. This CDR3 has 13 amino acids. The CDR3 bases are TGTGCCAGCCTGGGGGCTAGCAATCAGCCCCAGCATTTT. Protein sequence: CASLGASNQPQHF.

This chain uses TRBV6-1 with TRBJ1-2; D is possibly TRBD1 (6 bases). Trimming cost V 8 bases and J 8 bases, with 18 bases left between them. Germline CDR1 MNHNS, CDR2 SASEGT. This CDR3 has 13 residues. The CDR3 reads CASVSGDPRGYTF. CDR3 nucleotides: TGTGCCAGCGTTTCAGGGGACCCCCGGGGCTACACCTTC.

This rearrangement joins TRBV2 to TRBJ2-1, with 11 nucleotides matching TRBD1. The CDR3 contains 17 residues. Germline V gives CDR1 SNHLY, CDR2 FYNNEI. J lost 4 bases, V lost 6 bases, and 11 bases had no gene match. The CDR3, as DNA: TGTGCCAGCAGAGGGGGTTGGGGACAGGGGGGATACAATGAGCAGTTCTTC. It is translated as CASRGGWGQGGYNEQFF. Together with reference TRBV2 and TRBJ2-1, the CDR3 gives the full variable domain: EPEVTQTPSHQVTQMGQEVILRCVPISNHLYFYWYRQILGQKVEFLVSFYNNEISEKSEIFDDQFSVERPDGSNFTLKIRSTKLEDSAMYFCASRGGWGQGGYNEQFFGPGTRLTVL.

This clone was observed a few times. Other DNA sequences from this sample encode an identical CDR3 as well. The chain is built from TRBV6-5 and TRBJ2-5; tentatively, D is TRBD2 (6 bases). The CDR3 totals 13 residues. Trimming removed 6 bases from V and 2 bases from J, with 10 bases in between. Germline-derived CDR1 and CDR2 are MNHEY and SVGAGI. For the CDR3, the DNA is TGTGCCAGCAGGTCAGGAGGGCAAGAGACCCAGTACTTC. Protein: CASRSGGQETQYF.

The chain has TRBV25-1 and TRBJ1-2, with D unclear. The length of the CDR3 is 13 residues. Germline values: CDR1 MGHDK, CDR2 SYGVNS. Trimming took 3 bases from V and 6 from J, leaving 11 bases between them. CDR3 loop: CASSDSNGDGYTF. Here the CDR3 DNA reads TGTGCCAGCAGTGACTCAAACGGGGATGGCTACACCTTC.

The rearrangement links TRBV10-3 to TRBJ2-6; maybe TRBD2 (5 bases). This CDR3 is built from 16 residues. Germline-derived CDR1 and CDR2 are ENHRY and SYGVKD. The V gene lost 4 bases and the J gene lost 0 bases, with 10 bases spanning the gap. As DNA, the CDR3 is TGTGCCATCAGTGCGATCGAGGGCTCTGGGGCCAACGTCCTGACTTTC. Translating gives CAISAIEGSGANVLTF.

Only one count was recorded for this clone. This chain uses TRBV5-8 with TRBJ1-1; 7 nucleotides line up with TRBD1. The CDR3 has 18 amino acids. V shed 4 bases and J 0 bases; nucleotides not matched to a gene: 15. CDR1 SGHTS and CDR2 YDEGEE come from the germline V gene. DNA for the CDR3: TGTGCCAGCAGCGGCAGACAGGGCGTGAGGTTAGTGAACACTGAAGCTTTCTTT. This translates into CASSGRQGVRLVNTEAFF.

This clone was counted only a few times. V is TRBV6-1 and J is TRBJ1-5, with 8 bases aligning to TRBD1. J was trimmed by 2 bases and V by 4 bases; bases with no gene match: 13. The CDR3 loop spans 18 amino acids. The germline V gene encodes CDR1 MNHNS and CDR2 SASEGT. The CDR3 DNA reads as TGTGCCAGCAGTGGGGGTTTAGGACAGGGTGGAGGCAATCAGCCCCAGCATTTT. Translation gives CASSGGLGQGGGNQPQHF.

The chain carries TRBV5-6 and TRBJ2-4; D remains unclear. V lost 3 bases to trimming and J lost 0 bases, with 13 bases between them. This CDR3 has 16 residues. Per germline, CDR1 SGHDT and CDR2 YYEEEE. This chain's CDR3 is CASSSIKALAKNIQYF. DNA of the CDR3: TGTGCCAGCAGCTCAATAAAAGCACTAGCCAAAAACATTCAGTACTTC.

The CDR3 nucleotides are TGCGCCACCTCGAGGACAGGGCGGGAACACGAGCAGTACTTC. This codes for CATSRTGREHEQYF. The chain joins TRBV5-1 to TRBJ2-7; 8 nucleotides line up with TRBD1. Losses at the gene ends were 9 bases for V and 5 bases for J; bases not matched to a gene: 13. The CDR3 totals 14 residues. CDR1 SGHRS and CDR2 YFSETQ come from the germline V gene.

The chain links TRBV4-1 to TRBJ2-1; 9 bases agree with TRBD1. The germline V gene has CDR1 MGHRA and CDR2 YSYEKL. The CDR3 extends over 15 amino acids. The ends lost 0 bases at V and 9 bases at J; junction bases unmatched: 6. This CDR3 reads CASSQDAGTGSEQFF. As DNA, the CDR3 is TGCGCCAGCAGCCAAGATGCGGGGACAGGGAGTGAGCAGTTCTTC.

The chain employs TRBV2 and TRBJ1-5; TRBD1 matches at 7 bases. The CDR3 contains 14 residues. J gave up 5 bases and V 4 bases, and 5 bases lay outside the gene matches. Germline V gives CDR1 SNHLY, CDR2 FYNNEI. The CDR3: CASSGTGGYQPQHF. The CDR3 DNA sequence: TGTGCCAGCAGTGGGACAGGAGGTTATCAGCCCCAGCATTTT. The full variable domain, rest sourced from reference TRBV2 and TRBJ1-5, is EPEVTQTPSHQVTQMGQEVILRCVPISNHLYFYWYRQILGQKVEFLVSFYNNEISEKSEIFDDQFSVERPDGSNFTLKIRSTKLEDSAMYFCASSGTGGYQPQHFGDGTRLSIL.

The CDR3 region is CASSSDRVSSVWPQHF. The CDR3 nucleotides read TGTGCCAGCAGCTCGGACAGGGTTTCCAGTGTTTGGCCCCAGCATTTT. This chain connects TRBV7-2 to TRBJ1-5; TRBD1 matches at 8 bases. The CDR3 is made up of 16 amino acids. J lost 9 bases, V lost 4 bases, and 14 bases had no gene match. Germline CDR1 is SGHTA and CDR2 is FQGNSA.

This rearrangement joins TRBV11-2 to TRBJ1-1; a possible D gene is TRBD1 (6 bases). Deletions cut 5 bases from V and 0 bases from J, with 13 bases between. Germline CDR1 is SGHAT and CDR2 is FQNNGV. The CDR3 sequence is 15 residues long. CDR3 DNA sequence: TGTGCCAGCAGCCCGGGACATCTTATGAACACTGAAGCTTTCTTT. This gives the protein CASSPGHLMNTEAFF. Full variable domain (remainder filled in from reference TRBV11-2 and TRBJ1-1): EAGVAQSPRYKIIEKRQSVAFWCNPISGHATLYWYQQILGQGPKLLIQFQNNGVVDDSQLPKDRFSAERLKGVDSTLKIQPAKLEDSAVYLCASSPGHLMNTEAFFGQGTRLTVV.

The rearrangement uses TRBV13 and TRBJ2-7; 12 positions agree with TRBD2. CDR1 and CDR2 (germline): PRHDT, FYEKMQ (reference sequence). The CDR3 spans 14 residues. The J segment lost 7 bases and the V segment lost 6 bases, leaving 7 bases of the junction unmatched. CDR3 loop: CASRLTGTSGEQYF. In nucleotides, the CDR3 is TGTGCCAGCAGGCTAACCGGGACTAGCGGGGAGCAGTACTTC.

Concerning this clone: At one end, the junction sequence differs from germline, possibly due to a read error. The rearrangement links TRBV7-9 to TRBJ1-2; possibly TRBD1 for D (5 bases). The CDR3 covers 16 residues. Germline values: CDR1 SEHNR, CDR2 FQNEAQ (reference sequence). CDR3 coding DNA: TGTTCCAGCAGCAAAGCCCTATCGACAGCGCCTTATGGCTACACCTTC. It codes for CSSSKALSTAPYGYTF.

This clone was seen a single time. The chain uses TRBV7-2 and TRBJ2-1; D ambiguous. The CDR3 totals 12 residues. Germline CDR1 reads SGHTA; CDR2 reads FQGNSA. Trimming shortened V by 5 bases and J by 2 bases, and 4 bases separated the two germline ends. The CDR3 DNA reads TGTGCCAGCAGCATTACCTACAATGAGCAGTTCTTC. Translated, it gives CASSITYNEQFF. Based on the CDR3 plus reference TRBV7-2 and TRBJ2-1, the full variable domain is GAGVSQSPSNKVTEKGKDVELRCDPISGHTALYWYRQSLGQGLEFLIYFQGNSAPDKSGLPSDRFSAERTGGSVSTLTIQRTQQEDSAVYLCASSITYNEQFFGPGTRLTVL.

The chain combines TRBV4-2 with TRBJ2-1, with D possibly TRBD1 on 6 matching bases. Germline-derived CDR1 and CDR2 are LGHNA and YNFKEQ. V lost 3 bases and J lost 8, with 14 bases in between. This CDR3 spans 14 amino acids. The CDR3 bases are TGTGCCAGCAGCCAGATAGTACAGGGAGATGAGCAGTTCTTC. Translation: CASSQIVQGDEQFF.